The T cell receptor beta chain described here comes from a study of shared clonotypes between healthy human individuals. Assay used: immunoSEQ multiplex PCR; TCRdb lists only in-frame clones, some missing. There are 2 million to 2.5 million clones in the sample; 90% to 97% occur only once, and roughly 0.13% lies in the top ten. In germline, CDR1 is MDHEN, CDR2 SYDVKM. The CDR3 is made up of 16 amino acids. Trimming pared 4 bases from V and 5 bases from J, leaving 20 bases between. The sequence derives from a young man in good health. Source material: naive CD4+ T cells sorted from blood. Noted subset: CD45RA+ positively selected. The chain couples TRBV28 to TRBJ1-2, with TRBD1 as a possible D gene (6 bases). Here the CDR3 DNA reads TGTGCCAGCAGTTCTCCCGGGGGGGCCGCCCATTATGGCTACACCTTC. This gives the protein CASSSPGGAAHYGYTF.